This TCR beta chain was recorded in a study of CD8 T cells in ankylosing spondylitis. TCRdb processed the 5' RACE reads anew with MiXCR; each CDR3 protein has one entry. The sample includes under 250,000 distinct CDR3 sequences, 30% to 35% of them seen just once. The CDR3 contains 13 residues. Per the germline V gene, CDR1 is ENHRY and CDR2 is SYGVKD. After removal of 4 bases from V and 5 bases from J, the junction contained 4 bases not matched to a gene. The V gene is TRBV10-3, the J gene TRBJ1-2; 7 nucleotides match TRBD1. Sequences were obtained from blood, either unsorted or a sorted T cell fraction (not recorded which). The source is a male donor with ankylosing spondylitis or in good health (not recorded which). CDR3 DNA sequence: TGTGCCATCAGTGGGGACAGCCAGTATGGCTACACCTTC. Residues: CAISGDSQYGYTF.